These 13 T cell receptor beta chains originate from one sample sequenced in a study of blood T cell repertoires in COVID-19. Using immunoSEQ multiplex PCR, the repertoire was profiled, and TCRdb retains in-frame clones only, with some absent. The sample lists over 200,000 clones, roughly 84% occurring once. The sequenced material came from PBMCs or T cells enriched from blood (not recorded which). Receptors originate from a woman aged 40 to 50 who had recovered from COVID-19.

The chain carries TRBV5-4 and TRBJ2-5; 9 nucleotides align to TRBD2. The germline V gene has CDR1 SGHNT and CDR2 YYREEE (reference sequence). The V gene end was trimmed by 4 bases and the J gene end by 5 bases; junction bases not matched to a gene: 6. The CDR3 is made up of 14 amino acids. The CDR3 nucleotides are TGTGCCAGCAGCCCCAGGACTAGCGTGGAGACCCAGTACTTC. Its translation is CASSPRTSVETQYF.

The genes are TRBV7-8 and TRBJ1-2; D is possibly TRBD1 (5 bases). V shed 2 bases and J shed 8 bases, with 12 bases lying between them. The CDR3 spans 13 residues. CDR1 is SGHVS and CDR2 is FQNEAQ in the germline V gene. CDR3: CASSLLGSGGYTF. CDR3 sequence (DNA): TGTGCCAGCAGCTTACTTGGGTCAGGGGGCTACACCTTC. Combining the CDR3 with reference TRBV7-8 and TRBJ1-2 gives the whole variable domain GAGVSQSPRYKVAKRGQDVALRCDPISGHVSLFWYQQALGQGPEFLTYFQNEAQLDKSGLPSDRFFAERPEGSVSTLKIQRTQQEDSAVYLCASSLLGSGGYTFGSGTRLTVV.

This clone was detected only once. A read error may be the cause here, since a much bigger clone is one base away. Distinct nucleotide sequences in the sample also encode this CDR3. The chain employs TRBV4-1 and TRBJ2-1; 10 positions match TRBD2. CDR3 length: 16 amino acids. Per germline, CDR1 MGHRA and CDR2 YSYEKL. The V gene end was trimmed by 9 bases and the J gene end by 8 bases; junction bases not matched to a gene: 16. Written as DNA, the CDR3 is TGCGCCAGTAGCAGCGGGACTAGCGACTATACATATGAGCAGTTCTTC. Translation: CASSSGTSDYTYEQFF.

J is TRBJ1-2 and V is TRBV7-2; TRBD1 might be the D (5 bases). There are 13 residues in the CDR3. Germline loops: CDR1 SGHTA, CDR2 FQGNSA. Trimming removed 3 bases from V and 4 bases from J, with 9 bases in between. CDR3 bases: TGTGCCAGCAGCTTTGGGGCAGCCTATGGCTACACCTTC. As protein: CASSFGAAYGYTF.

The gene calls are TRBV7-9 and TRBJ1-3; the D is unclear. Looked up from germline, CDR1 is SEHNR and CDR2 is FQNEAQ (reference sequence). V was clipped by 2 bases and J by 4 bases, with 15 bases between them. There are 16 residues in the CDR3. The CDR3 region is CASSLSPAETGNTIYF. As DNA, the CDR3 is TGTGCCAGCAGCTTATCCCCCGCGGAGACCGGAAACACCATATATTTT.

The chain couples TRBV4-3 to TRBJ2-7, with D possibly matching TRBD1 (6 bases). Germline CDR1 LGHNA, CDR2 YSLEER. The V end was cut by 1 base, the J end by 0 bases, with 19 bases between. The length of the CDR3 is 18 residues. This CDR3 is CASSQVILSTDSSYEQYV. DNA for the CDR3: TGCGCCAGCAGCCAAGTTATACTTTCTACGGACAGCTCCTACGAGCAGTACGTC.

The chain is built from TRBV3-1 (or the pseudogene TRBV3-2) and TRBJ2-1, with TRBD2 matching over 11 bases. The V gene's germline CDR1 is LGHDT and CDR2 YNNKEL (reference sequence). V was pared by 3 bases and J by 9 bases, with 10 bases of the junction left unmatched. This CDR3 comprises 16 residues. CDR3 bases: TGTGCCAGCAGCCATGAAACTAGCGGGAGTCGTAGTGAGCAGTTCTTC. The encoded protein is CASSHETSGSRSEQFF.

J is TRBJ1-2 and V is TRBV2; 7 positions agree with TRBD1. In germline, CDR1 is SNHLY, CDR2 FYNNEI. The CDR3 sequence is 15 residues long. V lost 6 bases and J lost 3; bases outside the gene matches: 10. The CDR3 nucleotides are TGTGCCAGCAGATTAGAGGGGGCTGTTTACTATGGCTACACCTTC. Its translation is CASRLEGAVYYGYTF.

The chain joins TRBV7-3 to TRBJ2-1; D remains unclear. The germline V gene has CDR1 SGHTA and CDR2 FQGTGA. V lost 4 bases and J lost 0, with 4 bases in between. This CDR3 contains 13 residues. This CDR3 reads CASSSSSYNEQFF. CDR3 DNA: TGTGCCAGCAGCTCGAGCTCCTACAATGAGCAGTTCTTC.

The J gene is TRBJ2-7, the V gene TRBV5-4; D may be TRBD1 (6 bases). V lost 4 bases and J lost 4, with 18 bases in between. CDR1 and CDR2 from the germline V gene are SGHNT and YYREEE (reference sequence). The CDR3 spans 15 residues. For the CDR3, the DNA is TGTGCCAGCAGCGACTGGGGGCAGAACCAATACGAGCAGTACTTC. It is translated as CASSDWGQNQYEQYF.

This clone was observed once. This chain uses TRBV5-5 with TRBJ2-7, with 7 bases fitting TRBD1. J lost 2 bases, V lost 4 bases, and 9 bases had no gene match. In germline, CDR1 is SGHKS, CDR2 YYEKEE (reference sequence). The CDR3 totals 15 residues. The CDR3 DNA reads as TGTGCCAGCAGCGCGAACAGGGGAAGCGCCTACGAGCAGTACTTC. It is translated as CASSANRGSAYEQYF.

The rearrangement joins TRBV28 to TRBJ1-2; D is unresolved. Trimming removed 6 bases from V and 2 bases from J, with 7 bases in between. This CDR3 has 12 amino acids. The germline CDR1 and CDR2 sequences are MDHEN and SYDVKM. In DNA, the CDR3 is TGTGCCAGCAGGACGGGGAACTATGGCTACACCTTC. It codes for CASRTGNYGYTF.

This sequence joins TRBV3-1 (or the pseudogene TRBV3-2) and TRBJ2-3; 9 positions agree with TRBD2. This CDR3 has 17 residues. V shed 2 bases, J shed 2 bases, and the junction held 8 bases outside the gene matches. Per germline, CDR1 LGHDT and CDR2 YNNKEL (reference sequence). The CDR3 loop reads CASSQSHSGSFTDTQYF. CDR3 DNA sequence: TGTGCCAGCAGCCAAAGCCATAGCGGGAGTTTCACAGATACGCAGTATTTT.